This is a list of T cell receptor beta chains from one sample in a study of cytomegalovirus exposure and HLA in healthy donors. Measured with immunoSEQ multiplex PCR; TCRdb has only the in-frame clones, and not every one. The sample has approximately 200,000 clones; around 79% are singletons. Sequences were obtained from PBMCs. The receptors here all came from a girl under 18 in good health and CMV-seropositive. The CDR3 runs from the conserved cysteine through the conserved F or W.

V | CDR3
TRBV4-3 | CASSQETGEWAFF
TRBV5-1 | CASRSTGKTEAFF
TRBV7-9 | CASSFNKQGYSNQPQHF
TRBV7-6 | CASSEIQGGTEAFF
TRBV30 | CAWSPRPRGISQPQHF
TRBV6-5 | CASSFDSRSYNSPLHF
TRBV2 | CASSDLGQGGSPLHF
TRBV19 | CASSRTGDNQPQHF
TRBV19 | CASSTSGTGITYEQYF
TRBV18 | CASSPPGAGANTGELFF
TRBV7-2 | CASSLSSPGSAGNTIYF
TRBV5-1 | CASSWRLAGGISYNEQFF
TRBV6-5 | CASRSNLGHEQYF
TRBV19 | CASSIADTLNTEAFF
TRBV6-7 | CASSTGGLSPLHF
TRBV11-2 | CASSQGHLNTIYF
TRBV30 | CARGGQMVGEAFF
TRBV29-1 | CSVDPRGGFYNEQFF
TRBV2 | CASSEAFTRRSDTQYF
TRBV7-8 | CASSLGLVDTQYF
TRBV11-2 | CASTLEYGEDYEQYF
TRBV5-1 | CASRRDDNEKLFF
TRBV11-2 | CASSLESPRDTGFWYEQYF
TRBV29-1 | CSVEDQGQGYNEQFF
TRBV7-9 | CATTGVYYGYTF
TRBV5-4 | CASSSPAGDLHF